This T cell receptor (beta chain) was obtained from a study of T cell responses to AZD1222 COVID-19 vaccine. Study-level results: Donors were chiefly white British, with a greater number of females, and clonal diversity was perhaps underestimated. Only after the peak T cell response were repertoires sampled.

Comments on this clone: What it binds is not known.

This CDR3 spans 14 amino acids. Germline assignment: CDR1 MDHEN and CDR2 SYDVKM. V lost 7 bases, J lost 6 bases, and 9 bases stayed unmatched. The assay was immunoSEQ multiplex PCR, and TCRdb's table has in-frame clones only and misses some. This sample has 200,000 or so clones, with roughly 92% found just once. The V and J genes are TRBV28 and TRBJ1-5, with 7 bases identical to TRBD1. Specimen: peripheral blood, collected on day 0 of AZD1222 vaccination. This receptor was obtained from an adult in good health. The chain's CDR3 is CASTVTGYGQPQHF. In DNA form, the CDR3 reads TGTGCCAGCACTGTGACAGGGTACGGTCAGCCCCAGCATTTT.